The 12 T cell receptor beta chains below come from one sample, sequenced in a study of blood T cells in healthy people across ages. Alongside a J-beta primer mix, a sample-barcoded 5' primer served in a second PCR lasting about 7 to 11 cycles. TCRdb used MiXCR to reprocess the 5' RACE reads, holding one entry per CDR3 protein. The sample records about 1.6 million distinct CDR3 sequences, roughly a third being singletons. The sequenced sample was blood. All receptors derive from a woman younger than 45 in good health.

J is TRBJ2-1 and V is TRBV2; D is perhaps TRBD2 (5 bases). The CDR3 is 16 amino acids. The ends were cut back, 1 base at V and 3 bases at J, with 13 bases in the middle. Germline V gene data show CDR1 as SNHLY and CDR2 as FYNNEI. The CDR3 sequence is CASSEGDQRVYNEQFF. In nucleotides, the CDR3 is TGTGCCAGCAGTGAAGGTGACCAGAGGGTCTACAATGAGCAGTTCTTC.

Comment on this clonotype: One base away lies a much larger clone, so this may be a sequencing read error. The V and J genes are TRBV28 and TRBJ2-5; possible D gene TRBD2, 5 bases. CDR3 length equals 15 residues. Germline CDR1 MDHEN, CDR2 SYDVKM. V lost 6 bases, J lost 1 base, and 15 bases lay in between. CDR3 in amino acids: CASRATRGSQETQYF. CDR3 in DNA: TGTGCCAGCAGGGCCACAAGAGGGAGCCAAGAGACCCAGTACTTC.

The chain couples TRBV20-1 to TRBJ2-5; 11 nucleotides align to TRBD2. This CDR3 is built from 14 residues. The germline V gene encodes CDR1 DFQATT and CDR2 SNEGSKA (reference sequence). Trimming cost V 3 bases and J 6 bases; bases outside gene matches: 6. CDR3 in amino acids: CSARSTSGGQTQYF. Written as DNA, the CDR3 is TGCAGTGCTAGGTCAACTAGCGGGGGCCAGACCCAGTACTTC.

This clonotype turned up a few times. V and J are TRBV14 and TRBJ2-5, with TRBD2 matching over 8 bases. The better agreement between TRBJ2-7 and the DNA end casts doubt on the J call. Germline lookup yields CDR1 SGHDN and CDR2 FVKESK. The CDR3 sequence is 18 residues long. In DNA form, the CDR3 reads TGTGCCAGCAGCCAAGACTCAGGGTATAAGCGGGGGCACTACGAGCAGTACTTC. Protein sequence: CASSQDSGYKRGHYEQYF.

The chain recombines TRBV7-9 with TRBJ2-1; D is unclear. V dropped 2 bases and J dropped 9 bases, with 11 bases sitting between them. The CDR3 runs 13 residues. Germline lookup yields CDR1 SEHNR and CDR2 FQNEAQ (reference sequence). CDR3 in amino acids: CASSLPLRREQFF. In DNA, the CDR3 is TGTGCCAGCAGCTTACCCCTACGCCGTGAGCAGTTCTTC.

The table lists this clonotype with a few counts. The chain has TRBV11-1 and TRBJ2-6, with D uncertain. Per germline, CDR1 SGHAT and CDR2 FQDESV (reference sequence). V lost 1 base to trimming and J lost 0 bases, with 13 bases between them. This CDR3 has 18 residues. The CDR3 here is CASSLVTSYSSGANVLTF. The CDR3 DNA reads TGTGCCAGCAGCTTAGTTACATCTTACAGCTCTGGGGCCAACGTCCTGACTTTC.

The chain recombines TRBV27 with TRBJ2-1, with D possibly TRBD1 on 6 matching bases. Trimming took off 10 bases at V and 0 bases at J, with 16 bases between the two ends. The germline V gene encodes CDR1 MNHEY and CDR2 SMNVEV (reference sequence). This CDR3 spans 15 amino acids. The CDR3 bases are TGTGCCACCACTACCGGGACAAGCTCCTACAATGAGCAGTTCTTC. Protein product: CATTTGTSSYNEQFF.

The sample holds a few counts of this clonotype. The chain is built from TRBV24-1 and TRBJ2-1, with D uncertain. The V end lost 10 bases, the J end lost 8 bases, and 8 bases lay between the germline ends. Per germline, CDR1 KGHDR and CDR2 SFDVKD. The CDR3 runs to 10 residues. The CDR3 DNA reads as TGTGCCACTATCAGACATGAGCAGTTCTTC. Translation gives CATIRHEQFF.

This clonotype was detected only a few times. The J gene is TRBJ2-7, the V gene TRBV3-1; TRBD2 aligns across 7 bases. This CDR3 is built from 16 residues. Germline V gene sequence: CDR1 LGHDT, CDR2 YNNKEL (reference sequence). The J segment lost 5 bases and the V segment lost 4 bases, leaving 14 bases of the junction unmatched. The CDR3 region has the DNA TGTGCCAGCAGCCCCAGGGAGGGATGGTTATTCGACGAGCAGTACTTC. Translating gives CASSPREGWLFDEQYF.

This clonotype was seen more than once but under ten times. CDR3 nucleotide sequence: TGTGCCAGCAGTTACCGGCGGGGGGGCCGGAACATTCAGTACTTC. Encoded protein: CASSYRRGGRNIQYF. J is TRBJ2-4 and V is TRBV6-2 or TRBV6-3; TRBD2 matches 9 bases. The CDR3 has 15 residues. The ends lost 2 bases at V and 7 bases at J; junction bases unmatched: 6. Germline V lookup: CDR1 MNHEY, CDR2 SVGEGT.

This chain uses TRBV12-3 or TRBV12-4 with TRBJ2-7, with TRBD1 matching 9 bases. Trimming took 2 bases from V and 3 from J; bases not matched to a gene: 5. The CDR3 is 15 residues long. The CDR3 DNA reads TGTGCCAGCAGTTTATTGGGGACAGGGATCTACGAGCAGTACTTC. It encodes CASSLLGTGIYEQYF.

A few counts support this clonotype. The chain couples TRBV10-3 to TRBJ1-1; D is unresolved. The CDR3 consists of 14 residues. The germline V gene has CDR1 ENHRY and CDR2 SYGVKD. V shed 5 bases and J shed 4 bases, with 14 bases lying between them. The CDR3 region has the DNA TGTGCCATCAGTCCAGCCTTCACGGGCACTGAAGCTTTCTTT. Its translation is CAISPAFTGTEAFF.